The clone carrying this TCR beta chain showed up just a few times. 60 Vbeta and 13 Jbeta primers were used in PCR. The repertoire was sequenced with immunoSEQ multiplex PCR; TCRdb's copy has only in-frame clones and lacks some. The sample includes 150,000 or so clones, roughly 73% seen only once; the top ten take over 9%. This CDR3 contains 15 residues. CDR1 is MNHNS and CDR2 is SASEGT in the germline V gene. The J segment lost 4 bases and the V segment lost 6 bases, leaving 2 bases of the junction unmatched. The sample is drawn from a study of cytomegalovirus exposure and HLA in healthy donors. Material for sequencing was PBMCs. The TCR was taken from a man younger than 35 in good health and CMV-seropositive. The rearrangement joins TRBV6-1 to TRBJ2-4; 14 bases match TRBD2. The CDR3 loop reads CASSGLAGGKNIQYF. For the CDR3, the DNA is TGTGCCAGCAGCGGACTAGCGGGAGGTAAAAACATTCAGTACTTC.